The next 11 T cell receptor beta chains were all read from a single sample in a study of T-cell reconstitution after alpha-beta-depleted transplantation in children. Researchers prepared the TCRbeta library using unique molecular identifiers, the study reports. TCRdb independently ran MiXCR on the PCR reads; one entry per CDR3 protein. This sample has about 500,000 distinct CDR3 sequences; around a third occur once, and the top ten carry 2% to 2.5%. The source was PBMCs from the stem cell graft donor, collected from the stem cell graft. These receptors were collected from a human donor who donated a stem cell graft to a child with aplastic anemia.

This clonotype was detected a few times. The chain couples TRBV2 to TRBJ2-1, with TRBD2 identical over 11 bases. J was trimmed by 4 bases and V by 6 bases; bases with no gene match: 5. In germline, CDR1 is SNHLY, CDR2 FYNNEI. There are 15 residues in the CDR3. The CDR3 region has the DNA TGTGCCAGCAGACTAGCGGGAGTGGCTTACAATGAGCAGTTCTTC. Protein product: CASRLAGVAYNEQFF.

The chain has TRBV6-1 and TRBJ2-1, with D unclear. This CDR3 has 13 amino acids. Germline CDR1 is MNHNS and CDR2 is SASEGT. With 2 bases removed from V and 8 bases from J, the gap between germline ends came to 10 bases. CDR3 in DNA: TGTGCCAGCAGTGAACGACGGGCGGATGAGCAGTTCTTC. Encoded protein: CASSERRADEQFF.

In its sample, this clonotype was seen a few times. The chain recombines TRBV6-1 with TRBJ2-7; TRBD1 matches 9 bases. The V and J ends lost 6 bases and 0 bases, in that order; junction bases with no gene match: 15. CDR3 length: 18 amino acids. Germline V gives CDR1 MNHNS, CDR2 SASEGT. The CDR3 coding sequence is TGTGCCAGCAGGACGGGACAGGGCTCACCCCTGAGCTCCTACGAGCAGTACTTC. As protein: CASRTGQGSPLSSYEQYF.

The J gene is TRBJ2-1, the V gene TRBV5-6; D is perhaps TRBD1 or TRBD2 (6 bases each). Germline lookup yields CDR1 SGHDT and CDR2 YYEEEE. CDR3 length: 16 amino acids. Trimming pared 4 bases from V and 3 bases from J, leaving 17 bases between. CDR3 amino acids: CASSEGVRGYYNEQFF. The CDR3 coding sequence is TGTGCCAGCAGCGAGGGGGTGCGGGGATACTACAATGAGCAGTTCTTC.

The chain links TRBV18 to TRBJ2-7; D call uncertain. This CDR3 has 15 residues. From germline, CDR1 is KGHSH and CDR2 LQKENI. V was cut by 5 bases and J by 2 bases, with 16 bases left in between. The CDR3 DNA follows: TGTGCCAGCTCATCCTTCGAGAGTCTTCCCTACGAGCAGTACGTC. Translated: CASSSFESLPYEQYV.

The rearrangement uses TRBV5-1 and TRBJ1-1; D ambiguous. Germline V gene lookup returns CDR1 SGHRS and CDR2 YFSETQ. Between the trimmed V and J ends, which lost 2 bases and 1 base, there was a span of 9 bases. This CDR3 is 14 amino acids long. The CDR3 sequence is CASSFRSPNTEAFF. The DNA of the CDR3 is TGCGCCAGCAGCTTCAGGTCCCCGAACACTGAAGCTTTCTTT. Full variable domain (rest looked up from reference TRBV5-1 and TRBJ1-1): KAGVTQTPRYLIKTRGQQVTLSCSPISGHRSVSWYQQTPGQGLQFLFEYFSETQRNKGNFPGRFSGRQFSNSRSEMNVSTLELGDSALYLCASSFRSPNTEAFFGQGTRLTVV.

The J gene is TRBJ2-1, the V gene TRBV29-1; D unresolved. V lost 7 bases, J lost 4 bases, and 20 bases lay in between. Germline V gene sequence: CDR1 SQVTM, CDR2 ANQGSEA. CDR3 size: 15 residues. CDR3 DNA sequence: TGCAGCGCACCCGAAAGTACCTACCCTTACAATGAGCAGTTCTTC. Its translation is CSAPESTYPYNEQFF.

This chain uses TRBV9 with TRBJ1-2; 10 bases are shared with TRBD1. CDR3 length equals 16 residues. Germline CDR1 is SGDLS and CDR2 is YYNGEE. V trimming: 3 bases; J trimming: 2 bases; junction bases outside the gene matches: 7. The CDR3 DNA reads TGTGCCAGCAGCGACCCCTCGGGACAGGGGAACTATGGCTACACCTTC. As protein: CASSDPSGQGNYGYTF.

In its sample, this clonotype was seen many times. This sequence joins TRBV29-1 and TRBJ2-7; TRBD2 matches 10 bases. Looked up from germline, CDR1 is SQVTM and CDR2 is ANQGSEA. CDR3 size: 14 residues. V lost 4 bases and J lost 5; bases outside the gene matches: 8. CDR3 in DNA: TGCAGCGTTGTCCCTAGCGGGAGACTCAACGAGCAGTACTTC. Translation gives CSVVPSGRLNEQYF.

The rearrangement uses TRBV5-1 and TRBJ1-2; D is perhaps TRBD1 (5 bases). Germline V lookup: CDR1 SGHRS, CDR2 YFSETQ. This CDR3 is built from 14 residues. The ends were cut back, 0 bases at V and 5 bases at J, with 11 bases in the middle. This chain's CDR3 is CASSLESGGYGYTF. DNA of the CDR3: TGCGCCAGCAGCTTGGAATCCGGGGGATATGGCTACACCTTC.

This chain uses TRBV7-2 with TRBJ2-1, with a weak D call TRBD2 (5 bases). V lost 4 bases and J lost 6, with 13 bases in between. CDR1 and CDR2 from the germline V gene are SGHTA and FQGNSA. The CDR3 runs 14 residues. The CDR3 loop reads CASSYPEAGNEQFF. CDR3 DNA sequence: TGTGCCAGCAGCTACCCGGAGGCGGGCAATGAGCAGTTCTTC.